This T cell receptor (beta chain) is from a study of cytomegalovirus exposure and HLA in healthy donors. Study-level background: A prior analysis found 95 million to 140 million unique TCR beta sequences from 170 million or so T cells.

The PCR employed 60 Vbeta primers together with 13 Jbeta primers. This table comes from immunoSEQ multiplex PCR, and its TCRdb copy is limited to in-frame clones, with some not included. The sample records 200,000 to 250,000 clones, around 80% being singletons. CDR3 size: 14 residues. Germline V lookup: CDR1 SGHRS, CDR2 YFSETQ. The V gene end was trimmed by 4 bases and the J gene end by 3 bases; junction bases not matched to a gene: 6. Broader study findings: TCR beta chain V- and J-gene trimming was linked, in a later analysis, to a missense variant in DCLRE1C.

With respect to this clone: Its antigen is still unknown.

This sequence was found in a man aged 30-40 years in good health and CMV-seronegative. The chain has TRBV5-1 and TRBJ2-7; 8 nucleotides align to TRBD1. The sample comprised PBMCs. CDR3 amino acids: CASSATGAIYEQYF. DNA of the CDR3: TGCGCCAGCAGCGCGACAGGGGCCATCTACGAGCAGTACTTC.